This T cell receptor (beta chain) was found in a study of radiotherapy plus CTLA-4 blockade in lung cancer. Turning to the study itself: About 17% of enrolled patients responded objectively, and 31% had disease control.

Ipilimumab-mediated CTLA-4 blockade plus focal radiation was given to patients having chemo-refractory metastatic non-small-cell lung cancer. TCRdb's copy holds only in-frame clones and misses some; the assay was immunoSEQ multiplex PCR. The sample has some 23,000 clones, around 70% seen once. Study observations and caveats: There was expansion of tumor-derived TCR clones in blood after radiotherapy plus ipilimumab.

To note about this clone: Its antigen is unknown.

The clonotype was recovered from a human donor with non-small cell lung cancer who had stable disease on radiotherapy plus ipilimumab. The source was peripheral blood, collected from a patient treated with radiotherapy plus ipilimumab.

CDR3 nucleotide sequence: TGCGCCAGCAGCCGCAATTTGGGACTAGCGGGAGATCGAGGGGAGCTGTTTTTT. Translating it yields CASSRNLGLAGDRGELFF. The chain links TRBV4-3 to TRBJ2-2; 14 positions agree with TRBD2. Germline V gives CDR1 LGHNA, CDR2 YSLEER. The junction had 12 bases not matched to a gene; V was cut back by 4 bases and J by 8 bases. The CDR3 totals 18 residues.